One sample yielded the 24 T cell receptor beta chains listed below, sequenced in a study of shared clonotypes between healthy human individuals. Using immunoSEQ multiplex PCR, the repertoire was profiled, and TCRdb retains in-frame clones only, with some absent. The sample holds approximately 1.5 million clones, about 98% seen once. Sequencing was done on a sample of naive CD4+ T cells sorted from blood. The subset: CD45RA+ positively selected. These receptors all come from a man aged 25 to 40 in good health.

The rearrangement uses TRBV7-9 and TRBJ1-1, with D possibly TRBD1 on 5 matching bases. CDR1 is SEHNR, CDR2 FQNEAQ, per germline (reference sequence). The ends were cut back, 2 bases at V and 5 bases at J, with 12 bases in the middle. The CDR3 totals 14 residues. The CDR3 spells CASSLIPEGTEAFF. DNA for the CDR3: TGTGCCAGCAGCTTAATCCCCGAGGGGACTGAAGCTTTCTTT.

The chain has TRBV7-8 and TRBJ1-5; the D gene is possibly TRBD1 (5 bases). CDR1 is SGHVS, CDR2 FQNEAQ, per germline. This CDR3 spans 15 amino acids. Trimming cost V 5 bases and J 1 base, with 12 bases left between them. The CDR3 here is CASSITRGSNQPQHF. For the CDR3, the DNA is TGTGCCAGCAGCATAACTAGGGGCAGCAATCAGCCCCAGCATTTT.

The rearrangement joins TRBV27 to TRBJ2-7, with D maybe TRBD2 (6 bases). V lost 6 bases, J lost 4 bases, and 16 bases lay in between. Germline V lookup: CDR1 MNHEY, CDR2 SMNVEV (reference sequence). This CDR3 region has 14 residues. The CDR3 DNA sequence: TGTGCCAGCAGCCTGCGGGATTTAGGGTACGAGCAGTACTTC. Its translation: CASSLRDLGYEQYF.

The CDR3 protein is CASSYPGGDRYGYTF. CDR3 nucleotide sequence: TGTGCCAGCAGCTATCCCGGTGGGGACAGATATGGCTACACCTTC. The chain is built from TRBV7-2 and TRBJ1-2; TRBD1 aligns across 7 bases. V shed 4 bases and J 5 bases; nucleotides not matched to a gene: 10. This CDR3 has 15 amino acids. Germline loops: CDR1 SGHTA, CDR2 FQGNSA.

The V and J genes are TRBV11-2 and TRBJ2-1; D might be TRBD1 (6 bases). This CDR3 is built from 15 residues. In germline, CDR1 is SGHAT, CDR2 FQNNGV. V lost 3 bases and J 2 bases, leaving 11 bases between the germline ends. The CDR3 region has the DNA TGTGCCAGCAGCTTTCGATCAGGGGCCTACAATGAGCAGTTCTTC. Translating it yields CASSFRSGAYNEQFF.

This chain connects TRBV5-5 to TRBJ1-5; possible D gene TRBD1, 5 bases. Germline V CDR1 and CDR2: SGHKS, YYEKEE (reference sequence). This CDR3 is 12 amino acids long. Trimming removed 0 bases at V and 9 bases at J, with 7 bases between. CDR3 coding DNA: TGTGCCAGCAGCTTGGTCGGGGGGCCCCAGCATTTT. Amino acid sequence: CASSLVGGPQHF. Combining the CDR3 with reference TRBV5-5 and TRBJ1-5 gives the whole variable domain DAGVTQSPTHLIKTRGQQVTLRCSPISGHKSVSWYQQVLGQGPQFIFQYYEKEERGRGNFPDRFSARQFPNYSSELNVNALLLGDSALYLCASSLVGGPQHFGDGTRLSIL.

This rearrangement joins TRBV7-2 to TRBJ2-5; 11 bases are shared with TRBD2. The J call may be mistaken, given a closer DNA end match to TRBJ2-7. Germline-derived CDR1 and CDR2 are SGHTA and FQGNSA. The CDR3 is 18 amino acids. The CDR3 DNA reads as TGTGCCAGCAGCTTAGTAGCTACGGCTAGCGGGAGGCAGTACGAGCAGTACTTC. It translates to CASSLVATASGRQYEQYF.

The sample holds one count of this clone. This chain links TRBV5-4 with TRBJ1-4; 11 nucleotides match TRBD1. Per the germline V gene, CDR1 is SGHNT and CDR2 is YYREEE (reference sequence). The V gene end was trimmed by 7 bases and the J gene end by 4 bases; junction bases not matched to a gene: 3. This CDR3 region has 14 residues. CDR3: CASRGTGGNEKLFF. The CDR3 DNA is TGTGCCAGCCGGGGGACAGGGGGTAATGAAAAACTGTTTTTT. The full variable domain, completed using reference TRBV5-4 and TRBJ1-4, is ETGVTQSPTHLIKTRGQQVTLRCSSQSGHNTVSWYQQALGQGPQFIFQYYREEENGRGNFPPRFSGLQFPNYSSELNVNALELDDSALYLCASRGTGGNEKLFFGSGTQLSVL.

The chain couples TRBV28 to TRBJ2-7; 9 nucleotides agree with TRBD2. Germline loops: CDR1 MDHEN, CDR2 SYDVKM. CDR3 length: 17 residues. V gave up 2 bases and J gave up 9 bases; unmatched junction bases: 17. CDR3 sequence reads: CASSLVARAGGLRGQYF. The CDR3 region has the DNA TGTGCCAGCAGTTTAGTTGCACGAGCGGGAGGATTACGAGGGCAGTACTTC.

The chain recombines TRBV5-1 with TRBJ2-5; D remains unclear. Between the trimmed V and J ends, which lost 2 bases and 0 bases, there was a span of 8 bases. From germline, CDR1 is SGHRS and CDR2 YFSETQ. The length of the CDR3 is 14 residues. CDR3 DNA sequence: TGCGCCAGCAGCTTTGTAACGGACCAAGAGACCCAGTACTTC. The encoded protein is CASSFVTDQETQYF.

The V call is TRBV18, the J call TRBJ2-1; 8 bases agree with TRBD2. The CDR3 is made up of 14 amino acids. Per germline, CDR1 KGHSH and CDR2 LQKENI. The V and J ends lost 3 bases and 7 bases, in that order; junction bases with no gene match: 5. The CDR3 spells CASSPFSGINEQFF. In DNA form, the CDR3 reads TGTGCCAGCTCACCGTTTAGCGGGATTAATGAGCAGTTCTTC.

The chain uses TRBV10-3 and TRBJ2-1, with D perhaps given as TRBD1 or TRBD2 (6 bases each). The V gene lost 4 bases and the J gene lost 6 bases, with 16 bases spanning the gap. Germline V gives CDR1 ENHRY, CDR2 SYGVKD. The CDR3 runs to 15 residues. The CDR3 reads CAISGFLGGGNEQFF. The CDR3 nucleotides are TGTGCCATCAGTGGCTTCCTAGGAGGGGGCAATGAGCAGTTCTTC.

This chain uses TRBV6-5 with TRBJ2-6; D gene unclear. Germline CDR1 is MNHEY and CDR2 is SVGAGI. V was clipped by 6 bases and J by 0 bases, with 9 bases between them. The CDR3 is made up of 15 amino acids. The CDR3 reads CASRLDNSGANVLTF. Here the CDR3 DNA reads TGTGCCAGCAGGCTAGACAACTCTGGGGCCAACGTCCTGACTTTC.

The chain links TRBV2 to TRBJ2-7; a weak D match, TRBD2 (5 bases). Germline CDR1 SNHLY, CDR2 FYNNEI. CDR3 size: 16 residues. Trimming pared 1 base from V and 1 base from J, leaving 14 bases between. CDR3 nucleotide sequence: TGTGCCAGCAGTGAAGTGATTAGCGAGAGGTCCTACGAGCAGTACTTC. Encoded protein: CASSEVISERSYEQYF.

The table lists this clone with a count of one. The chain employs TRBV5-4 and TRBJ1-2, with TRBD1 identical over 9 bases. The CDR3 runs 14 residues. V gave up 4 bases and J gave up 4 bases; unmatched junction bases: 5. Germline-derived CDR1 and CDR2 are SGHNT and YYREEE (reference sequence). CDR3 coding DNA: TGTGCCAGCAGCCGGGACAGGGTTGTCTATGGCTACACCTTC. Its translation: CASSRDRVVYGYTF.

This chain connects TRBV28 to TRBJ2-1; D may be TRBD1 (5 bases). V lost 8 bases, J lost 7 bases, and 15 bases lay in between. Per germline, CDR1 MDHEN and CDR2 SYDVKM. CDR3 size: 13 residues. The CDR3 DNA is TGTGCCAGCTGGGGCTTCACCTTGAATGAGCAGTTCTTC. Protein: CASWGFTLNEQFF.

V and J are TRBV7-2 and TRBJ1-2; D is perhaps TRBD1 (5 bases). The CDR3 contains 14 residues. CDR1 and CDR2 from the germline V gene are SGHTA and FQGNSA. Between the trimmed V and J ends, which lost 0 bases and 4 bases, there was a span of 9 bases. The CDR3 sequence is CASSLAGTGYGYTF. The CDR3 DNA follows: TGTGCCAGCAGCTTAGCCGGGACGGGCTATGGCTACACCTTC.

This sequence joins TRBV18 and TRBJ2-7; 8 positions match TRBD1. This CDR3 has 16 amino acids. Looked up from germline, CDR1 is KGHSH and CDR2 is LQKENI. With 2 bases clipped from V and 3 bases from J, the junction kept 9 bases outside the gene matches. The CDR3 here is CASSPSGVDRVYEQYF. CDR3 coding DNA: TGTGCCAGCTCACCAAGTGGTGTGGACAGGGTCTACGAGCAGTACTTC.

A single count supports this clone. The DNA for the CDR3 is TGTGCCAGCTCACCCTCAGGTCGCTCTGGAAACACCATATATTTT. Residues: CASSPSGRSGNTIYF. The gene calls are TRBV18 and TRBJ1-3; D remains ambiguous. Germline V lookup: CDR1 KGHSH, CDR2 LQKENI. Trimming shortened V by 3 bases and J by 0 bases, and 9 bases separated the two germline ends. This CDR3 region has 15 residues.

The genes are TRBV9 and TRBJ2-3; D unclear. This CDR3 is built from 14 residues. The germline V gene has CDR1 SGDLS and CDR2 YYNGEE. Trimming left V 0 bases short and J 4 bases short, with 9 bases between. The CDR3 sequence: CASSVGPAADTQYF. In DNA form, the CDR3 reads TGTGCCAGCAGCGTAGGTCCGGCGGCAGATACGCAGTATTTT.

The gene calls are TRBV7-9 and TRBJ2-4, with 12 nucleotides matching TRBD2. Germline lookup yields CDR1 SEHNR and CDR2 FQNEAQ (reference sequence). With V trimmed by 5 bases and J by 4 bases, 9 bases remained unmatched. This CDR3 has 17 residues. In nucleotides, the CDR3 is TGTGCCAGCAGCCGAGGTGCCCTAGCGGGAGGGAAAAACATTCAGTACTTC. Translated: CASSRGALAGGKNIQYF.

V gene TRBV5-1 combines with J gene TRBJ2-1, with 10 bases matching TRBD2. V shed 1 base, J shed 8 bases, and the junction held 9 bases outside the gene matches. Looked up from germline, CDR1 is SGHRS and CDR2 is YFSETQ. CDR3 length: 16 residues. The CDR3 DNA follows: TGCGCCAGCAGCTTGATCCCTAGCGGGAGTGTCGATGAGCAGTTCTTC. Its translation: CASSLIPSGSVDEQFF. Supplemented by reference TRBV5-1 and TRBJ2-1, the full variable domain reads KAGVTQTPRYLIKTRGQQVTLSCSPISGHRSVSWYQQTPGQGLQFLFEYFSETQRNKGNFPGRFSGRQFSNSRSEMNVSTLELGDSALYLCASSLIPSGSVDEQFFGPGTRLTVL.

This chain links TRBV18 with TRBJ2-1, with 8 positions matching TRBD2. There are 15 residues in the CDR3. In germline, CDR1 is KGHSH, CDR2 LQKENI. J gave up 6 bases and V 6 bases, and 10 bases lay outside the gene matches. The CDR3 coding sequence is TGTGCCAGCTCCCTTACTAGCGGATGGGTCAATGAGCAGTTCTTC. Its protein product is CASSLTSGWVNEQFF.

The chain joins TRBV18 to TRBJ2-3; TRBD1 is a possible D gene (6 bases). The CDR3 has 13 amino acids. Germline CDR1 KGHSH, CDR2 LQKENI. Trimming took 6 bases from V and 11 from J, leaving 18 bases between them. The CDR3 here is CASSRPGTTVQYF. CDR3 sequence (DNA): TGTGCCAGCTCCCGCCCCGGGACAACCGTGCAGTATTTT. Full variable domain (remainder filled in from reference TRBV18 and TRBJ2-3): NAGVMQNPRHLVRRRGQEARLRCSPMKGHSHVYWYRQLPEEGLKFMVYLQKENIIDESGMPKERFSAEFPKEGPSILRIQQVVRGDSAAYFCASSRPGTTVQYFGPGTRLTVL.